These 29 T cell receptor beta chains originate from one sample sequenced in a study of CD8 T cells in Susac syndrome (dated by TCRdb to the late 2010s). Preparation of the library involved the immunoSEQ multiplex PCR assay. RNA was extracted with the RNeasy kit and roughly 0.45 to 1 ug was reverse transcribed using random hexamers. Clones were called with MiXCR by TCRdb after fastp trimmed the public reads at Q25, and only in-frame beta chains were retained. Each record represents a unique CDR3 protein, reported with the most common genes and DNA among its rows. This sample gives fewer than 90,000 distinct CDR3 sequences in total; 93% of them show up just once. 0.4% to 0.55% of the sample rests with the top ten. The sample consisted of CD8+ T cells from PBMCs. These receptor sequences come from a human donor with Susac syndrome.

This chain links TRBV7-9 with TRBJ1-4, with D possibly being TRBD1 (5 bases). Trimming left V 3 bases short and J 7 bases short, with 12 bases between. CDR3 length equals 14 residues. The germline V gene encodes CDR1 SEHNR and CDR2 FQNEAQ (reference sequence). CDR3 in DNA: TGTGCCAGCAGCTTCCATGAAGGGACTGAAAAACTGTTTTTT. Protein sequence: CASSFHEGTEKLFF.

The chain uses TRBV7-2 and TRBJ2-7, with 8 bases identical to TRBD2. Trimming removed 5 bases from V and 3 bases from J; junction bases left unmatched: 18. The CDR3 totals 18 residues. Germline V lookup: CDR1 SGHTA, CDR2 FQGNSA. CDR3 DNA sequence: TGTGCCAGCAGCGAACCGAGAGAAACCGGGACTAGGAGCTACGAGCAGTACTTC. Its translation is CASSEPRETGTRSYEQYF.

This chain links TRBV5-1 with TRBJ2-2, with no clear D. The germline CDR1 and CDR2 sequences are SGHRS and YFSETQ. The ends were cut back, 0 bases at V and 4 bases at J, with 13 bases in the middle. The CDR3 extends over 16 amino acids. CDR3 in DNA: TGCGCCAGCAGCTTGGATGGGCCAGGTCCCACCGGGGAGCTGTTTTTT. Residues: CASSLDGPGPTGELFF.

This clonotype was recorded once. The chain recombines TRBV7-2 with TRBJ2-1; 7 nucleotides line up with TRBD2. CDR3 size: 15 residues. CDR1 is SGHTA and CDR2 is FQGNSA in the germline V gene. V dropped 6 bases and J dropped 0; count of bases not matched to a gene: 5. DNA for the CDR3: TGTGCCAGCAGGGGAGGGATTGGCTCCTACAATGAGCAGTTCTTC. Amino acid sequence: CASRGGIGSYNEQFF.

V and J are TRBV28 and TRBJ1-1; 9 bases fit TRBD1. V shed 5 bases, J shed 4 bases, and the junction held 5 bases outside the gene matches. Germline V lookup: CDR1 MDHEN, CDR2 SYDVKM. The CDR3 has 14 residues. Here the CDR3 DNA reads TGTGCCAGCAGTCCCCAGGGACAGGGCACTGAAGCTTTCTTT. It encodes CASSPQGQGTEAFF.

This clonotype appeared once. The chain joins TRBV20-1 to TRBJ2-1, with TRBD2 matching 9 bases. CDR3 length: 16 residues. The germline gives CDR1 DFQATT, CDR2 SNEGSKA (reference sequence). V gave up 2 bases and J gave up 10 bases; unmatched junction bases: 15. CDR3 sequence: CSARRQSGRRDWEQFF. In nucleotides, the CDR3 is TGCAGTGCTAGACGTCAAAGCGGGAGGAGAGATTGGGAGCAGTTCTTC.

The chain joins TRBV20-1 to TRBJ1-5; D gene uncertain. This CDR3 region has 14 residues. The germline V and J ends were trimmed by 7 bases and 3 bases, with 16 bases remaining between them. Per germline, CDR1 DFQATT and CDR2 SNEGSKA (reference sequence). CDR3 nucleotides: TGCAGTGTGGTGGACGGACGGTACAATCAGCCCCAGCATTTT. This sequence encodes CSVVDGRYNQPQHF.

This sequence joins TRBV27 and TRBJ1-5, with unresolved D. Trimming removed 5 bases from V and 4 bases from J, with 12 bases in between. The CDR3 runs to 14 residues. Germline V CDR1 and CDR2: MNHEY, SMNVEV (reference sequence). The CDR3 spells CASSRNGGNQPQHF. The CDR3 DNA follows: TGTGCCAGCAGTCGAAACGGAGGGAATCAGCCCCAGCATTTT.

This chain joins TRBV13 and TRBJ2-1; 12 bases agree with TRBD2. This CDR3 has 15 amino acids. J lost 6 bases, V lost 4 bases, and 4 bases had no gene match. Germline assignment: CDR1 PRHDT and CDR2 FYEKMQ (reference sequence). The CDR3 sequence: CASSSTSGGFNEQFF. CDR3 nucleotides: TGTGCCAGCAGCTCTACTAGCGGGGGGTTCAATGAGCAGTTCTTC.

CDR3 residues: CSARASKNIQYF. The DNA of the CDR3 is TGCAGTGCTAGGGCATCCAAAAACATTCAGTACTTC. This chain joins TRBV20-1 and TRBJ2-4; D gene unclear. Germline CDR1 and CDR2: DFQATT and SNEGSKA (reference sequence). V was shortened by 3 bases and J by 2 bases, with 5 bases between the two germline ends. CDR3 length: 12 amino acids.

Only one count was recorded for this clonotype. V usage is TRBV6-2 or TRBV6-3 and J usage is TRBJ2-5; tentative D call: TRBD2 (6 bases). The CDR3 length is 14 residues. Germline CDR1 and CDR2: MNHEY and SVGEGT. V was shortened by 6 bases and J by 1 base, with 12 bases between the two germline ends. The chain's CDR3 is CASSHSGVQETQYF. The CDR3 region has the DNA TGTGCCAGCAGCCACTCGGGGGTCCAAGAGACCCAGTACTTC.

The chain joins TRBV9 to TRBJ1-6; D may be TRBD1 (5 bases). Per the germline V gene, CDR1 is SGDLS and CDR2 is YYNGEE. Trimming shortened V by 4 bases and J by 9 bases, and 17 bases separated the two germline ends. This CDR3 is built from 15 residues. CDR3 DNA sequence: TGTGCCAGCAGCCGCGGGGGAACCGACGGTTCACCCCTCCACTTT. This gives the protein CASSRGGTDGSPLHF.

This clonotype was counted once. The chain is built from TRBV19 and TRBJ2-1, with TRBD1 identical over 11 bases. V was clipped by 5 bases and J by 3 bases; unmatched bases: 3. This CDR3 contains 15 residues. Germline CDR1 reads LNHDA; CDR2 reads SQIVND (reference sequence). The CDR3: CASSLGTGGYNEQFF. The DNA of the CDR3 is TGTGCCAGTAGTTTAGGGACAGGGGGCTACAATGAGCAGTTCTTC.

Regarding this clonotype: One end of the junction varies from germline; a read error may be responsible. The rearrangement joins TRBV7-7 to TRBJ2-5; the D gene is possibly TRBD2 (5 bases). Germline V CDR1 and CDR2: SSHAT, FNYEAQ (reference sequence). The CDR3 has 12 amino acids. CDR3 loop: CASSGFSETQYF. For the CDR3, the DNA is TGTGCTAGCAGCGGCTTTTCGGAGACCCAGTACTTC.

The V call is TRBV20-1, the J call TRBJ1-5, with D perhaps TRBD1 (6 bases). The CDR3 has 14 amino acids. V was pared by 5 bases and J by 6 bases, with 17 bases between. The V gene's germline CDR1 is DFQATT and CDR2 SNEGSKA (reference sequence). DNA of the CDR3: TGCAGTGCTCAGCCAGGGGTGTCTGGTCAGCCCCAGCATTTT. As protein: CSAQPGVSGQPQHF.

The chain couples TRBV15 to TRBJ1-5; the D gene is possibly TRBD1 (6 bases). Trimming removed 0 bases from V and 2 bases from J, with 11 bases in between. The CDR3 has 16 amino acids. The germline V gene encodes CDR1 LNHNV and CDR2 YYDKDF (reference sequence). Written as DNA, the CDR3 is TGTGCCACCAGCAGAGACCTGGACAGCGGCAATCAGCCCCAGCATTTT. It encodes CATSRDLDSGNQPQHF. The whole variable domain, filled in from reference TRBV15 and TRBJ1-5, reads DAMVIQNPRYQVTQFGKPVTLSCSQTLNHNVMYWYQQKSSQAPKLLFHYYDKDFNNEADTPDNFQSRRPNTSFCFLDIRSPGLGDTAMYLCATSRDLDSGNQPQHFGDGTRLSIL.

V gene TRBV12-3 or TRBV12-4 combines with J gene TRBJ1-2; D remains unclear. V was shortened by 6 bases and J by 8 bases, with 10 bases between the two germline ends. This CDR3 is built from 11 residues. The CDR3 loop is CASREGWGYTF. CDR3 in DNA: TGTGCCAGCAGGGAGGGCTGGGGCTACACCTTC.

The CDR3 here is CSARETGYMNTEAFF. The CDR3, as DNA: TGCAGTGCTAGAGAGACAGGCTATATGAACACTGAAGCTTTCTTT. The chain recombines TRBV20-1 with TRBJ1-1; the D gene is possibly TRBD1 (6 bases). V lost 0 bases and J lost 0, with 11 bases in between. Germline loops: CDR1 DFQATT, CDR2 SNEGSKA (reference sequence). This CDR3 contains 15 residues.

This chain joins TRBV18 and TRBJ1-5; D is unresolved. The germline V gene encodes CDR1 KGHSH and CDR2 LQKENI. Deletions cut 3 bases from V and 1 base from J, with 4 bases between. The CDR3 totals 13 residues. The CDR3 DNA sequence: TGTGCCAGCTCACCGGCCAGCAATCAGCCCCAGCATTTT. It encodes CASSPASNQPQHF.

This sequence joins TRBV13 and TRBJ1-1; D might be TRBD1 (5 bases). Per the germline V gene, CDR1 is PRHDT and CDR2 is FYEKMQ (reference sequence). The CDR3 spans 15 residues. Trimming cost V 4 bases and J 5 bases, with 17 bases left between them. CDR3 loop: CASSSGHLRETEAFF. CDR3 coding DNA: TGTGCCAGCAGCTCTGGACACCTACGGGAGACTGAAGCTTTCTTT. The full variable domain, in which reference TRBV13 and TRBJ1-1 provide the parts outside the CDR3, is AAGVIQSPRHLIKEKRETATLKCYPIPRHDTVYWYQQGPGQDPQFLISFYEKMQSDKGSIPDRFSAQQFSDYHSELNMSSLELGDSALYFCASSSGHLRETEAFFGQGTRLTVV.

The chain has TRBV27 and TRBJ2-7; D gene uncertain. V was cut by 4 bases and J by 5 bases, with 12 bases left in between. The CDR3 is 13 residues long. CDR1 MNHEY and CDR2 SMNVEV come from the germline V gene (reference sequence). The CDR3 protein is CASSSTVVNEQYF. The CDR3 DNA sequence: TGTGCCAGCAGTTCCACAGTGGTCAACGAGCAGTACTTC.

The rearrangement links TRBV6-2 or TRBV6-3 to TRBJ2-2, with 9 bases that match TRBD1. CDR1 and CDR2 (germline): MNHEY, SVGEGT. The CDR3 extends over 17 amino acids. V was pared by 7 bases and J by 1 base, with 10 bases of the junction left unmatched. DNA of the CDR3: TGTGCCAGCATCCTCTCCCGGGACAGGGTGAACACCGGGGAGCTGTTTTTT. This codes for CASILSRDRVNTGELFF.

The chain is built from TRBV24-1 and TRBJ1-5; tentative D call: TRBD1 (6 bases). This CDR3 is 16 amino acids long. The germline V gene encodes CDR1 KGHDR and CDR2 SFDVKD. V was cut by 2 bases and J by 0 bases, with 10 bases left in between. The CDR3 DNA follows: TGTGCCACCAGTGATTCTAGGGGGACTAGCAATCAGCCCCAGCATTTT. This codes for CATSDSRGTSNQPQHF.

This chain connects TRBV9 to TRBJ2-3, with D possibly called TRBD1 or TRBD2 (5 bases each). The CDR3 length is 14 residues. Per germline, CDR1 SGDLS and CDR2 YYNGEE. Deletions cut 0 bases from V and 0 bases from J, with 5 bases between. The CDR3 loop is CASSVGDSTDTQYF. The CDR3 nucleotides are TGTGCCAGCAGCGTAGGGGACAGCACAGATACGCAGTATTTT. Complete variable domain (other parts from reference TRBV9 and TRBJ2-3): DSGVTQTPKHLITATGQRVTLRCSPRSGDLSVYWYQQSLDQGLQFLIQYYNGEERAKGNILERFSAQQFPDLHSELNLSSLELGDSALYFCASSVGDSTDTQYFGPGTRLTVL.

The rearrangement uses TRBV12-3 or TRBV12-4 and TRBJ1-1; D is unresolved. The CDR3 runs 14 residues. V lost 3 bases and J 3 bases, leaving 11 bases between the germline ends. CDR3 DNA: TGTGCCAGCAGTTTGAGAGGGTCGGACACTGAAGCTTTCTTT. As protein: CASSLRGSDTEAFF.

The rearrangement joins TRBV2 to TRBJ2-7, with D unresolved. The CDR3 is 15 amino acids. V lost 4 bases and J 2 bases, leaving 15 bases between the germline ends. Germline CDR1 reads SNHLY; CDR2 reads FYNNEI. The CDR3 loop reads CASSAAYSQPYEQYF. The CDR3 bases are TGTGCCAGCAGTGCTGCGTACAGCCAACCCTACGAGCAGTACTTC. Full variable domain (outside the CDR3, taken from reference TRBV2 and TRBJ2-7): EPEVTQTPSHQVTQMGQEVILRCVPISNHLYFYWYRQILGQKVEFLVSFYNNEISEKSEIFDDQFSVERPDGSNFTLKIRSTKLEDSAMYFCASSAAYSQPYEQYFGPGTRLTVT.

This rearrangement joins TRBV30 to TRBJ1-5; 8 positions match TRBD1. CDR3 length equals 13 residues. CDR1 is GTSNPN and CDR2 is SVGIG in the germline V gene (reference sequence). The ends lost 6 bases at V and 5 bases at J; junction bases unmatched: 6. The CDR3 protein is CACRDRWDQPQHF. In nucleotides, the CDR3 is TGTGCCTGCCGGGACAGGTGGGATCAGCCCCAGCATTTT. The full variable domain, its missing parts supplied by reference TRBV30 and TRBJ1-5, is SQTIHQWPATLVQPVGSPLSLECTVEGTSNPNLYWYRQAAGRGLQLLFYSVGIGQISSEVPQNLSASRPQDRQFILSSKKLLLSDSGFYLCACRDRWDQPQHFGDGTRLSIL.

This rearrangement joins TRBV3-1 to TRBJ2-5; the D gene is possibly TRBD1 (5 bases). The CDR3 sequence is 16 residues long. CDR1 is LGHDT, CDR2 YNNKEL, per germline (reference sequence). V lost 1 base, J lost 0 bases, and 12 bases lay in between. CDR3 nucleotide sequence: TGTGCCAGCAGCCAAGGAGCAGGGCTGTACCAAGAGACCCAGTACTTC. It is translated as CASSQGAGLYQETQYF.

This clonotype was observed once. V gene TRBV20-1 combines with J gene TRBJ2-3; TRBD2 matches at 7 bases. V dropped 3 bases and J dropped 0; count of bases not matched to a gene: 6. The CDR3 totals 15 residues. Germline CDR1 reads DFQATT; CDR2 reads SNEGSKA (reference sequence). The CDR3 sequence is CSARGGRFSTDTQYF. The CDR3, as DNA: TGCAGTGCTAGGGGGGGGAGGTTTAGCACAGATACGCAGTATTTT.